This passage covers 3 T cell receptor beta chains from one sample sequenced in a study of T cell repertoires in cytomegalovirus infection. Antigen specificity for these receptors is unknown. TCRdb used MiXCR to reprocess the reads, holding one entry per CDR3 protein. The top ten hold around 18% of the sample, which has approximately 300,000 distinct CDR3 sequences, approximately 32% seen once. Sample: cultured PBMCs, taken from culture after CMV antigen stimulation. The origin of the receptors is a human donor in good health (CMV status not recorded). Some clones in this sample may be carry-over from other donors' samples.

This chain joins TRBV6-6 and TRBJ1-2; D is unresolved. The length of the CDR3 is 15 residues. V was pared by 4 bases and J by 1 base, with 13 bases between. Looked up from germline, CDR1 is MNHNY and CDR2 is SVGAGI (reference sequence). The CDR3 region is CASSSHTDRNYGYTF. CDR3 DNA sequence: TGTGCCAGCAGTTCTCACACCGATCGTAACTATGGCTACACCTTC.

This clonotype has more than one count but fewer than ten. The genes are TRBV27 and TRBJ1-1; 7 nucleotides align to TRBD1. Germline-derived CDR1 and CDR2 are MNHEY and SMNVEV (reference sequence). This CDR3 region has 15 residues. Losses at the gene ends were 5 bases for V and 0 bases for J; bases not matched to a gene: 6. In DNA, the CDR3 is TGTGCCAGCAGTCACCACAGGGGCCTGAACACTGAAGCTTTCTTT. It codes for CASSHHRGLNTEAFF.

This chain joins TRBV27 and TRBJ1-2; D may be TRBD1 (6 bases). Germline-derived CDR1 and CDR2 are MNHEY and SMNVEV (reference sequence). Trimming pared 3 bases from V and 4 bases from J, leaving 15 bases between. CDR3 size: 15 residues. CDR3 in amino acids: CASSFDGRGPYGYTF. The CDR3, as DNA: TGTGCCAGCAGTTTTGACGGCCGGGGGCCCTATGGCTACACCTTC.